Reported below is one T cell receptor beta chain. This clone has only a few counts. Its binding antigen is unknown. Per-nucleotide qualities are absent, and no much larger clonotype sits a single base away. TCR CDR3 regions were amplified from genomic DNA by multiplex PCR using the deep immunoSEQ assay. Extracted genomic DNA from each cell subset was distributed evenly across all wells of several immunoSEQ 96-well plates, and each plate was treated as a replicate. For sorted subsets, each replicate PCR was loaded with 150 to 250 ng genomic DNA, equivalent to some 31,000 T cell genomes. The purified libraries were quantified using a Qubit 3.0 fluorometer, sized with a Bioanalyzer 2100, and then quantified again using the KAPA Library Quantification kit. Each immunoSEQ 96-well plate was sequenced on its own single-read 150-cycle Illumina NextSeq 550 flow cell. The paper's data handling went like this. Because only junctional sequences without quality scores were contained in the immunoSEQ output, filtering matching that applied to full-length reads could not be performed. Sequences were annotated with PyIR, a Python wrapper for IgBLAST v1.9, and V/J genes and CDR3 were assigned using IMGT germline references. Reads were filtered out if the reads had weak V/J assignments (E-value above 1e-6), no CDR3, stop codons, out-of-frame junctions, or ambiguous translated residues. V3J clonotypes were defined as sequences sharing the same inferred V gene, J gene, and CDR3 amino acid sequence. The percentage overlap between two repertoires was calculated by dividing the number of shared unique clonotypes by the size of the smaller repertoire. Richness of each repertoire was evaluated using RTK rarefaction, the Chao1 estimator, and Recon v2.1 estimates of unobserved clonotypes. For all TCRbeta clonotypes obtained by the gDNA method from a few donors, generation probabilities were computed with OLGA. In TCRdb, the immuneACCESS table is reduced to in-frame sequences with V and J assigned. These tables do not hold every clone; where another copy was compared, an unresolved V gene accounts for under half, and the others remain unexplained. D and trimming come from the DNA, and the V and J calls and clone size come from that table. The sample table shows over 700,000 clones, and over 60% are seen once. The ten largest make up around 1.8% of the sample.

This specimen comes from a study of shared clonotypes between healthy human individuals (TCRdb year 2020). The study in broad terms: The cohort included a few men and two women between 18 and 49 years of age. For each donor, CD4 naive and CD4 memory were each given three plates, CD8 naive was given two plates, and CD8 memory was given one plate. The study deeply sequenced blood TCR repertoires of several healthy adults to estimate repertoire size and the extent of clonotype sharing between individuals. Different laboratories and diverse techniques were used to prepare libraries and sequence TCR repertoires, to increase sequencing depth and limit assay-specific biases. Between about 0.94 and 8.9 billion PBMCs per donor were obtained by leukapheresis. The research as a whole found: Higher generation probabilities were observed for clonotypes shared by all four sorted-subset donors than for non-shared clonotypes. Pairwise subsampling led to the expectation that sequencing depth would affect the degree of clonotype sharing among donors. Estimated clonotype richness was generally larger for naive than for memory subsets. Incomplete sequencing was indicated by rarefaction of sorted-subset datasets, despite the large sequencing depth. Sampling was restricted to blood, and TCR repertoires in tissue are likely to differ from TCR repertoires in blood. Sharing across a few donors was observed for 5% to 6.5% of naive CD4, 3.5% of naive CD8, roughly 2.3% of memory CD4, and over 0.3% of memory CD8 clonotypes. The small number of donors limited the genetic and exposure-history diversity represented.

The donors were healthy, HIV-negative adults who had no recently reported acute infections or vaccinations. All donors were Caucasian adults living in Nashville, Tennessee, USA. Magnetic negative selection was used to enrich CD4+ T cells, after which naive cells were positively selected on CD45RA and the negative fraction became the memory subset. After blood collection by leukapheresis, PBMCs were isolated using Ficoll-Histopaque density gradient centrifugation and then cryopreserved in the vapor phase of liquid nitrogen. Analytical flow cytometry was used to check the purity and quantity of each magnetically sorted T cell population. From each sorted fraction, genomic DNA was isolated and quantified by UV absorbance on a Nanodrop 2000c. Sequencing was done on a sample of memory CD4+ T cells sorted from blood. This specimen's cell subset or site label, interpreted: CD45RA-negative fraction. The sequence was collected from a woman aged 30 to 39 in good health.

The CDR3 corresponds to CASSQEKGTGGDEKLFF. The sequenced DNA: TGCGCCAGCAGCCAAGAAAAGGGGACAGGGGGAGATGAAAAACTGTTTTTT. This chain is built from TRBV4-1 and TRBJ1-4; 11 bases in between match TRBD1. CDR1 and CDR2 are read off the germline V gene as MGHRA and YSYEKL. Trimming takes 0 bases off V and 6 bases off J; junction bases not matched to a gene: 6. Measured from the cysteine to the phenylalanine, the CDR3 is 17 residues long. Only the CDR3 part of the read is kept: 51 bases, read in frame from the first base.